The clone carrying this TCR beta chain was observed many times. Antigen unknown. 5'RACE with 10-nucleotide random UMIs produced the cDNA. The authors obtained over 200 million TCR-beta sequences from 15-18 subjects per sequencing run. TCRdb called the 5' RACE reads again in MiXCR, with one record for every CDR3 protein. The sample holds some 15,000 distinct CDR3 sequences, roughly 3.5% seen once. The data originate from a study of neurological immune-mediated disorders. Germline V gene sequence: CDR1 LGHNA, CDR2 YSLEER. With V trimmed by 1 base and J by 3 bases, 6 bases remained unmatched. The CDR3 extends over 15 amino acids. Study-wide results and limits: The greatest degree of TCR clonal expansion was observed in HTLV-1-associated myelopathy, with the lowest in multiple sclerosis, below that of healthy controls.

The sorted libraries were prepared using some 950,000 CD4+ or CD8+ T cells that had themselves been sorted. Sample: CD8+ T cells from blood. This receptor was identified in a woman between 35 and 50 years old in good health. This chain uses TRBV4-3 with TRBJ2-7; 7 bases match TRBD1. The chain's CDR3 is CASSQAWDSYYEQYF. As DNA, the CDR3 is TGCGCCAGCAGCCAAGCTTGGGACAGCTACTACGAGCAGTACTTC.